This passage covers 27 T cell receptor beta chains from one sample sequenced in a study of T-cell memory formation after mild COVID-19. TCRdb analysed the 5' RACE reads with MiXCR anew, one entry per CDR3 protein. The table records a few hundred thousand distinct CDR3 sequences, 19% of them present only once. The sample consisted of PBMCs or a T cell subset sorted from them (not recorded which). The receptors here all came from a man between 18 and 35 years old who had mild COVID-19 (a few samples of this study predate the infection). Cell type and time point are not known.

This clonotype has a count of ten or more. J is TRBJ2-3 and V is TRBV16; TRBD1 matches 7 bases. Germline trimming cut 0 bases from V and 2 bases from J; bases unmatched to any gene: 5. In germline, CDR1 is KGHSY, CDR2 FQNENV. There are 16 residues in the CDR3. The CDR3 DNA reads TGTGCCAGCAGCCAATCCATAGGGGGCGTCACAGATACGCAGTATTTT. Its protein product is CASSQSIGGVTDTQYF.

The rearrangement links TRBV7-8 to TRBJ2-3, with D maybe TRBD1 (7 bases). This CDR3 has 16 amino acids. CDR1 and CDR2 (germline): SGHVS, FQNEAQ. V was cut by 5 bases and J by 6 bases, with 21 bases left in between. This CDR3 is CASSQGGDRPTDTQYF. CDR3 nucleotides: TGTGCCAGCAGCCAAGGCGGGGACAGACCTACGGATACGCAGTATTTT.

J is TRBJ1-1 and V is TRBV4-3; maybe TRBD1 (6 bases). The CDR3 runs to 15 residues. Deletions cut 0 bases from V and 0 bases from J, with 8 bases between. CDR1 LGHNA and CDR2 YSLEER come from the germline V gene. The CDR3 DNA sequence: TGCGCCAGCAGCCAAGACAGGGGTCTGAACACTGAAGCTTTCTTT. It encodes CASSQDRGLNTEAFF.

A few counts support this clonotype. The chain carries TRBV12-3 or TRBV12-4 and TRBJ2-7, with unresolved D. V was trimmed by 5 bases and J by 6 bases, leaving 14 bases between them. This CDR3 has 13 residues. The CDR3 DNA reads as TGTGCCAGCAGTGCCGGCTCAGGTGGCGAGCAGTACGTC. Its protein is CASSAGSGGEQYV.

This clonotype was detected only a few times. The gene calls are TRBV5-6 and TRBJ2-7; the D gene could be TRBD1 or TRBD2 (5 bases each). The length of the CDR3 is 15 residues. V lost 4 bases and J lost 4, with 18 bases in between. The germline V gene has CDR1 SGHDT and CDR2 YYEEEE. The CDR3 loop is CASSTWDRTRYEQYV. CDR3 coding DNA: TGTGCCAGCAGCACCTGGGACCGGACCCGGTACGAGCAGTACGTC.

This chain joins TRBV4-3 and TRBJ2-3; no firm D call. In germline, CDR1 is LGHNA, CDR2 YSLEER. The CDR3 is 16 amino acids. Deletions cut 1 base from V and 3 bases from J, with 14 bases between. CDR3 protein: CASSQGTSPRTDTQYF. The CDR3 DNA sequence: TGCGCCAGCAGCCAAGGGACCTCCCCAAGGACAGATACGCAGTATTTT.

The chain links TRBV6-6 to TRBJ2-1; possibly TRBD1 for D (5 bases). This CDR3 contains 15 residues. CDR1 and CDR2 (germline): MNHNY, SVGAGI (reference sequence). Trimming removed 2 bases at V and 3 bases at J, with 11 bases between. The chain's CDR3 is CASSYGAAVYNEQFF. The CDR3 coding sequence is TGTGCCAGCAGTTACGGGGCGGCGGTCTACAATGAGCAGTTCTTC.

The chain joins TRBV29-1 to TRBJ2-7, with 11 bases aligning to TRBD2. The CDR3 totals 15 residues. With 6 bases clipped from V and 2 bases from J, the junction kept 9 bases outside the gene matches. Germline CDR1 is SQVTM and CDR2 is ANQGSEA. The DNA of the CDR3 is TGCAGCGTCGCACCCCTAGCGGGGGGAACCTACGAGCAGTACTTC. Amino acid sequence: CSVAPLAGGTYEQYF.

The gene calls are TRBV29-1 and TRBJ1-1; D not resolved. The CDR3 runs to 9 residues. In germline, CDR1 is SQVTM, CDR2 ANQGSEA. The V end lost 3 bases, the J end lost 12 bases, and 8 bases lay between the germline ends. In DNA, the CDR3 is TGCAGCGTTGAGCTAAACCCTTTCTTT. Protein sequence: CSVELNPFF.

This sequence joins TRBV7-2 and TRBJ1-4; the match to TRBD1 covers 9 bases. Trimming removed 3 bases from V and 8 bases from J; junction bases left unmatched: 4. The CDR3 sequence is 14 residues long. Germline CDR1 SGHTA, CDR2 FQGNSA. Here the CDR3 DNA reads TGTGCCAGCAGCTTCGGGGACAGGGCGGAAAAACTGTTTTTT. This sequence encodes CASSFGDRAEKLFF.

A word on this clonotype: One end of the junction is discordant with germline, which a read error may explain. This chain links TRBV20-1 with TRBJ2-3; possible D gene TRBD2, 7 bases. The CDR3 has 15 amino acids. CDR1 is DFQATT and CDR2 is SNEGSKA in the germline V gene (reference sequence). The CDR3: CSARGLGGGPDTQYF. The CDR3 DNA follows: TGCAGTGCCAGAGGACTAGGGGGAGGGCCAGATACGCAGTATTTT.

The sample holds a few counts of this clonotype. The V call is TRBV7-9, the J call TRBJ1-1, with D hard to call. CDR1 and CDR2 (germline): SEHNR, FQNEAQ (reference sequence). The CDR3 is 13 amino acids. Deletions cut 1 base from V and 4 bases from J, with 7 bases between. The CDR3 DNA follows: TGTGCCAGCAGCTTAGAGGAGGGCACTGAAGCTTTCTTT. Its translation: CASSLEEGTEAFF.

This clonotype was detected only a few times. This chain joins TRBV7-9 and TRBJ2-7; 8 bases align to TRBD2. The CDR3 runs to 16 residues. The V gene end was trimmed by 5 bases and the J gene end by 6 bases; junction bases not matched to a gene: 15. CDR1 is SEHNR and CDR2 is FQNEAQ in the germline V gene (reference sequence). CDR3 sequence reads: CASSPREGGLVGEQYF. CDR3 coding DNA: TGTGCCAGCAGCCCGCGAGAGGGGGGACTAGTGGGCGAGCAGTACTTC.

V and J are TRBV7-2 and TRBJ2-5, with D perhaps TRBD1 (5 bases). V lost 1 base and J lost 7, with 16 bases in between. The CDR3 runs to 15 residues. CDR1 and CDR2 from the germline V gene are SGHTA and FQGNSA. CDR3 sequence reads: CASSLGTLNGGTQYF. CDR3 DNA: TGTGCCAGCAGCTTAGGGACACTCAACGGCGGGACCCAGTACTTC.

This clonotype was seen more than once but under ten times. V and J are TRBV5-1 and TRBJ2-7, with D perhaps matching TRBD2 (6 bases). CDR1 is SGHRS and CDR2 is YFSETQ in the germline V gene. There are 15 residues in the CDR3. V was clipped by 4 bases and J by 4 bases, with 18 bases between them. This chain's CDR3 is CASSPTSWGRYEQYF. DNA for the CDR3: TGCGCCAGCAGCCCAACCTCATGGGGGAGGTACGAGCAGTACTTC.

The CDR3 sequence: CASRGGEGGREETQYF. DNA for the CDR3: TGTGCCTCACGAGGCGGGGAGGGAGGAAGAGAAGAGACCCAGTACTTC. This chain uses TRBV10-3 with TRBJ2-5, with 7 nucleotides matching TRBD2. The CDR3 consists of 16 residues. The germline V gene encodes CDR1 ENHRY and CDR2 SYGVKD. Unmatched junction bases numbered 18, after V lost 11 bases and J lost 3 bases.

V gene TRBV6-5 combines with J gene TRBJ2-7, with D perhaps TRBD1 (6 bases). The CDR3 totals 14 residues. V lost 5 bases to trimming and J lost 3 bases, with 14 bases between them. Looked up from germline, CDR1 is MNHEY and CDR2 is SVGAGI. CDR3 nucleotides: TGTGCCAGCAGTCCAACGACAGGATTCTACGAGCAGTACTTC. Its translation: CASSPTTGFYEQYF.

The gene calls are TRBV6-2 or TRBV6-3 and TRBJ2-7, with 10 bases identical to TRBD2. The junction had 17 bases not matched to a gene; V was cut back by 9 bases and J by 3 bases. The CDR3 totals 17 residues. Germline V CDR1 and CDR2: MNHEY, SVGEGT. CDR3 region: CASKTGTSASGVYEQYF. CDR3 in DNA: TGTGCCAGTAAGACCGGGACTAGCGCCTCAGGGGTCTACGAGCAGTACTTC.

The chain uses TRBV6-5 and TRBJ2-2; D is unresolved. The CDR3 is 15 residues long. V lost 5 bases and J lost 0, with 10 bases in between. The germline CDR1 and CDR2 sequences are MNHEY and SVGAGI. This chain's CDR3 is CASSARPSNTGELFF. The DNA of the CDR3 is TGTGCCAGCAGTGCCAGGCCCTCGAACACCGGGGAGCTGTTTTTT.

This chain connects TRBV3-1 to TRBJ2-5; 11 bases are a match to TRBD2. J was trimmed by 4 bases and V by 0 bases; bases with no gene match: 10. The germline gives CDR1 LGHDT, CDR2 YNNKEL (reference sequence). The CDR3 runs to 18 residues. CDR3 in DNA: TGTGCCAGCAGCCAAGATCTTGGTAGCGGGGGGGCCCGAGAGACCCAGTACTTC. It translates to CASSQDLGSGGARETQYF.

CDR3: CASSLTDNEQFF. In DNA, the CDR3 is TGTGCCAGCAGCTTAACTGACAATGAGCAGTTCTTC. The chain uses TRBV7-9 and TRBJ2-1; unclear D gene. The CDR3 is 12 amino acids. V was pared by 2 bases and J by 5 bases, with 4 bases between. Germline CDR1 is SEHNR and CDR2 is FQNEAQ (reference sequence).

This clonotype has only a few counts. V usage is TRBV18 and J usage is TRBJ1-1; D perhaps matches TRBD1 (6 bases). The length of the CDR3 is 15 residues. The germline CDR1 and CDR2 sequences are KGHSH and LQKENI. The V end lost 0 bases, the J end lost 4 bases, and 12 bases lay between the germline ends. The CDR3 loop reads CASSPPGGLRTEAFF. CDR3 in DNA: TGTGCCAGCTCACCACCTGGGGGGCTGCGCACTGAAGCTTTCTTT.

This clonotype was found a few times. The chain combines TRBV6-2 or TRBV6-3 with TRBJ2-7; D is unclear. The CDR3 has 11 residues. V was clipped by 5 bases and J by 2 bases, with 4 bases between them. Germline CDR1 is MNHEY and CDR2 is SVGEGT. CDR3 region: CASSRTYEQYF. In DNA form, the CDR3 reads TGTGCCAGCAGTCGAACCTACGAGCAGTACTTC.

The V and J genes are TRBV4-3 and TRBJ1-2, with TRBD1 matching 8 bases. The CDR3 covers 15 residues. Germline-derived CDR1 and CDR2 are LGHNA and YSLEER. The V segment lost 4 bases and the J segment 6 bases; nucleotides outside the gene matches: 10. CDR3 in DNA: TGCGCCAGCAGCCTAGGACAGGGCCGAGGCGATGGCTACACCTTC. Translated: CASSLGQGRGDGYTF.

The chain couples TRBV5-6 to TRBJ2-6, with D possibly TRBD1 on 6 matching bases. The germline CDR1 and CDR2 sequences are SGHDT and YYEEEE. CDR3 length equals 15 residues. V gave up 3 bases and J gave up 2 bases, with 9 bases separating them. This CDR3 reads CASSYTGPGANVLTF. CDR3 in DNA: TGTGCCAGCAGCTATACAGGGCCTGGGGCCAACGTCCTGACTTTC.

This clonotype was found a few times. The V gene is TRBV15, the J gene TRBJ1-2; TRBD1 aligns across 9 bases. V dropped 5 bases and J dropped 6; count of bases not matched to a gene: 4. The CDR3 is made up of 13 amino acids. CDR1 and CDR2 from the germline V gene are LNHNV and YYDKDF (reference sequence). The CDR3 DNA sequence: TGTGCCACCAGCCAGGACAGGGGAAATGGCTACACCTTC. Amino acid sequence: CATSQDRGNGYTF.

This clonotype appeared many times. The chain couples TRBV12-3 or TRBV12-4 to TRBJ2-1; D not resolved. Trimming removed 3 bases from V and 4 bases from J, with 7 bases in between. The CDR3 sequence is 13 residues long. CDR3 bases: TGTGCCAGCAGTTTTGCCGGTTACAATGAGCAGTTCTTC. Its translation: CASSFAGYNEQFF.